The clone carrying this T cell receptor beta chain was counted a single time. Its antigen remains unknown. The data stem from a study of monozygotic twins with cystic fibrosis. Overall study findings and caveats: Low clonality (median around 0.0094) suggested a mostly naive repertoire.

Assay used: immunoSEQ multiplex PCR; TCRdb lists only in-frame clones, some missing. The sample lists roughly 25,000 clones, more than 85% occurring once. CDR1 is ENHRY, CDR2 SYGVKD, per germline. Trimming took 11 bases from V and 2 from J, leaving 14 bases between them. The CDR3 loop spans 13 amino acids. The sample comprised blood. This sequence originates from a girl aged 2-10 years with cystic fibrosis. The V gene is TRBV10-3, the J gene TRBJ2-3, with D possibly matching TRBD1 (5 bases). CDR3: CAGAWEPTDTQYF. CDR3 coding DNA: TGTGCCGGGGCGTGGGAACCCACAGATACGCAGTATTTT.